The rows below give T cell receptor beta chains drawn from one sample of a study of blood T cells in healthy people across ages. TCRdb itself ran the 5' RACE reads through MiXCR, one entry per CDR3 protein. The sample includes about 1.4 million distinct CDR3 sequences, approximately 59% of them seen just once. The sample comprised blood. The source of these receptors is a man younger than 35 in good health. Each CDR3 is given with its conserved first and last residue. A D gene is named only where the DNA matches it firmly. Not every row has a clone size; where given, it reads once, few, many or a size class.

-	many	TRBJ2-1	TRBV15	TGTGCCACCGGACGAGGGATCAGTGAGCAGTTCTTC	CATGRGISEQFF
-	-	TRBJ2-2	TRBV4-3	TGCGCCAGCAGCCAAGCGGGCGTATCCACCGGGGAGCTGTTTTTT	CASSQAGVSTGELFF
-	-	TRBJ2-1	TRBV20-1	TGCAGTGCTCTAGGATGGGGAATCCAAAACAATGAGCAGTTCTTC	CSALGWGIQNNEQFF
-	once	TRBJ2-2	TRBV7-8	TGTGCCAGCAGCTTAGTTAGGTGGATCCGGGGGGCGAGCACCGGGGAGCTGTTTTTT	CASSLVRWIRGASTGELFF
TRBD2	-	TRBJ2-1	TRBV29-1	TGCAGCGGTACCCATGGGGTAGCGGGGTCGGAGAATGAGCAGTTCTTC	CSGTHGVAGSENEQFF
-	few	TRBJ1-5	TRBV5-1	TGTGCCAGCAGTCTTACAGGGAATAGCAATCAGCCCCAGCATTTT	CASSLTGNSNQPQHF
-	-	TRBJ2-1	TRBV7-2	TGTGCCAGCGCCCAGGGGGAGGGCAGAATCAATGAGCAGTTCTTC	CASAQGEGRINEQFF
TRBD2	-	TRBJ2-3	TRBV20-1	TGCAGTGCTACACCACTAGCGGGAACAGATACGCAGTATTTT	CSATPLAGTDTQYF
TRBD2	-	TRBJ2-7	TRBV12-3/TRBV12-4	TGTGCCATCGGGACTAATTACAATGAGCAGTACTTC	CAIGTNYNEQYF
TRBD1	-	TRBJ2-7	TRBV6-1	TGTGCCAGCAGTCGACAGGGGGCCTACAATGAGCAGTACTTC	CASSRQGAYNEQYF
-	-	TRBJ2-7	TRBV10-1	TGCGCCAGCAGTGAGTCCCCTAGAGAGGCCTACGAGCAGTACTTC	CASSESPREAYEQYF
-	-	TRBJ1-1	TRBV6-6	TGTGCCAGCAGTTACTCGGGGGAGGGTTTAACTGAAGCTTTCTTT	CASSYSGEGLTEAFF
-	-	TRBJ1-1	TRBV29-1	TGCAGCGTTGTGGGGGGTACCCGGCACACTGAAGCTTTCTTT	CSVVGGTRHTEAFF
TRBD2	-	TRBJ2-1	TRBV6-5	TGTGCCAGCAGTCGACTTAGCGGGGGACTCTACAATGAGCAGTTCTTC	CASSRLSGGLYNEQFF
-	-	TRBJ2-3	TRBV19	TGTGCCAGTACTCCAGGGTCCCTAGATACGCAGTATTTT	CASTPGSLDTQYF
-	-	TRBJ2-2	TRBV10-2	TGCGCCAGCAGCCGGGACTTCATGGCGGTGAACACCGGGGAGCTGTTTTTT	CASSRDFMAVNTGELFF
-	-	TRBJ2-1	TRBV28	TGTGCCAGCACCAAAACCACGGGCTCCTACAATGAGCAGTTCTTC	CASTKTTGSYNEQFF
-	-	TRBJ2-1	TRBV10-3	TGTGCCATCAGTGAGTCGGCAGGGGAAAATGAGCAGTTCTTC	CAISESAGENEQFF
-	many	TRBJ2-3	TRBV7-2	TGTGCCAGCAGCCGAATCGGCAGTAGCACAGATACGCAGTATTTT	CASSRIGSSTDTQYF